Reported below is one TCR beta chain. The table came from immunoSEQ multiplex PCR; TCRdb's copy has only in-frame clones and leaves some out. The sample shows 20,000 to 25,000 clones, approximately 68% of them seen only once. Treatment defined: randomized to nivolumab then ipilimumab (arm A) or the reverse (arm B). DNA-damaging chemotherapy had not been given to any patient beforehand. The sample is drawn from a study of sequential checkpoint blockade in melanoma. Study-level background: First-line arms were nivolumab then ipilimumab, or the reverse, randomized 1:1. Each arm's sequence ended with maintenance nivolumab.

Per the germline V gene, CDR1 is SGHAT and CDR2 is FQNNGV. The trim removed 6 bases at V and 8 bases at J, leaving 10 bases unmatched. The CDR3 covers 14 residues. The sequencing here drew on CD8+ T cells sorted from blood (inferred from file names), taken from a patient given nivolumab and ipilimumab in sequence. J is TRBJ2-1 and V is TRBV11-2; TRBD1 aligns across 7 bases. The receptor's source is a human donor with melanoma. The chain's CDR3 is CASSRYYTGDEQFF. As DNA, the CDR3 is TGTGCCAGCAGTCGTTACTACACAGGGGATGAGCAGTTCTTC.